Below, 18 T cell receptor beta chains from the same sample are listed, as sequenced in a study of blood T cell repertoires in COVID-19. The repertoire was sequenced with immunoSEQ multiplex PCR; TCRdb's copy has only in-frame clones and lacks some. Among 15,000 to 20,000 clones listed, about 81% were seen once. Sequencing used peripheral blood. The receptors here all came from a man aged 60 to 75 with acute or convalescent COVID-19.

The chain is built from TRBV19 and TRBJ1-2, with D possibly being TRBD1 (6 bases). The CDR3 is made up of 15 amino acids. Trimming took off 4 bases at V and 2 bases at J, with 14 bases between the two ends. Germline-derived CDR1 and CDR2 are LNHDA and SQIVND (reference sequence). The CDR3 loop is CASSTPDSPNYGYTF. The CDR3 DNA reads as TGTGCCAGTAGTACGCCGGACAGCCCCAACTATGGCTACACCTTC.

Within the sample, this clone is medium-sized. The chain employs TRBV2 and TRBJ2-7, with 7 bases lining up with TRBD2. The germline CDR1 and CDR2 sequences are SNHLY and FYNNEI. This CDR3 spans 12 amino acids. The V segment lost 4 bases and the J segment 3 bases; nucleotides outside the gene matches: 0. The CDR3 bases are TGTGCCAGCAGTGGGGAGGGCTACGAGCAGTACTTC. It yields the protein CASSGEGYEQYF.

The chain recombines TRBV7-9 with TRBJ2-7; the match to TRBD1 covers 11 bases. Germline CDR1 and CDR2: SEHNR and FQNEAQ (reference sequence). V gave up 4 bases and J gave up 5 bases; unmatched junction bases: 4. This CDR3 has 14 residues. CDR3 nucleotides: TGTGCCAGCAGCTCGCGGGACAGGGGGGACGAGCAGTACTTC. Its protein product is CASSSRDRGDEQYF.

The CDR3 protein is CASSAWGLFTDTQYF. In DNA form, the CDR3 reads TGTGCCAGCAGCGCATGGGGACTCTTCACAGATACGCAGTATTTT. The chain carries TRBV14 and TRBJ2-3, with a tentative D call TRBD2 (6 bases). This CDR3 has 15 residues. The germline CDR1 and CDR2 sequences are SGHDN and FVKESK. Trimming took 5 bases from V and 2 from J, leaving 14 bases between them. The full variable domain, rest sourced from reference TRBV14 and TRBJ2-3, is EAGVTQFPSHSVIEKGQTVTLRCDPISGHDNLYWYRRVMGKEIKFLLHFVKESKQDESGMPNNRFLAERTGGTYSTLKVQPAELEDSGVYFCASSAWGLFTDTQYFGPGTRLTVL.

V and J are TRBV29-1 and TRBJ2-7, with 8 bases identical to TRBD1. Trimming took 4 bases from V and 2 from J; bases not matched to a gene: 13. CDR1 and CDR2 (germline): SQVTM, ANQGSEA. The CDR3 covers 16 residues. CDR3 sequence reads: CSVGPPGQGATYEQYF. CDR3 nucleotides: TGCAGCGTTGGACCCCCTGGACAGGGCGCAACCTACGAGCAGTACTTC.

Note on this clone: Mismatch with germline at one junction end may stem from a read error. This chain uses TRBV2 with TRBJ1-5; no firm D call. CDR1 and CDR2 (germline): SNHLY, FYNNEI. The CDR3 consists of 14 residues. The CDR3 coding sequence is TGTGCCACCCGATCTACCTCTAGCGATCAGCCCCAGCATTTT. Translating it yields CATRSTSSDQPQHF. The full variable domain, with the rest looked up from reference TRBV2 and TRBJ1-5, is EPEVTQTPSHQVTQMGQEVILRCVPISNHLYFYWYRQILGQKVEFLVSFYNNEISEKSEIFDDQFSVERPDGSNFTLKIRSTKLEDSAMYFCATRSTSSDQPQHFGDGTRLSIL.

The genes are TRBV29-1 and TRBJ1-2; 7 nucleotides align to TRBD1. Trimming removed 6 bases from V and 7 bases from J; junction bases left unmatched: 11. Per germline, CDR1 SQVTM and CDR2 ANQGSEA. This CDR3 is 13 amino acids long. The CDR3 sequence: CSVWDRSSAGYTF. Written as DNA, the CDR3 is TGCAGCGTCTGGGACAGATCCTCTGCTGGCTACACCTTC.

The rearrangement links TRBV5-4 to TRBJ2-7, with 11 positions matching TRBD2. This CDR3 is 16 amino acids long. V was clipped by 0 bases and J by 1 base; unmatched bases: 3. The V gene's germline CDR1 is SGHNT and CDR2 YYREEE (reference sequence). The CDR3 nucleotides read TGTGCCAGCAGCTTGGGGGCTAGCGGGGGGTCCTACGAGCAGTACTTC. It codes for CASSLGASGGSYEQYF.

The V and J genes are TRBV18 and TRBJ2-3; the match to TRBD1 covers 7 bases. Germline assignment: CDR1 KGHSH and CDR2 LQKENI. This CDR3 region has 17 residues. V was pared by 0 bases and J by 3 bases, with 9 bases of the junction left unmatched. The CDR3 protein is CASSPPGPGQSTDTQYF. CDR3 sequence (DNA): TGTGCCAGCTCACCACCGGGTCCGGGACAGAGTACAGATACGCAGTATTTT.

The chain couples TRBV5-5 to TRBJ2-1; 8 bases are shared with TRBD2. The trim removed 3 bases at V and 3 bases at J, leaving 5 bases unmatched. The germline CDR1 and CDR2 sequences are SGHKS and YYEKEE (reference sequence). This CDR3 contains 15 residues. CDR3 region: CASSSSGGYYNEQFF. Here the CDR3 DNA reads TGTGCCAGCAGCTCAAGCGGGGGATACTACAATGAGCAGTTCTTC. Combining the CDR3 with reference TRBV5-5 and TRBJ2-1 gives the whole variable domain DAGVTQSPTHLIKTRGQQVTLRCSPISGHKSVSWYQQVLGQGPQFIFQYYEKEERGRGNFPDRFSARQFPNYSSELNVNALLLGDSALYLCASSSSGGYYNEQFFGPGTRLTVL.

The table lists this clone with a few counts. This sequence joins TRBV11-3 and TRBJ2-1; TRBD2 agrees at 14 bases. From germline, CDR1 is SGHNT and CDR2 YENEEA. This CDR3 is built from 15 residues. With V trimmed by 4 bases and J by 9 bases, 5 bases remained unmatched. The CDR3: CASSSRTSGGLEQFF. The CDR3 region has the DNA TGTGCCAGCAGCTCCCGGACTAGCGGGGGGCTTGAGCAGTTCTTC.

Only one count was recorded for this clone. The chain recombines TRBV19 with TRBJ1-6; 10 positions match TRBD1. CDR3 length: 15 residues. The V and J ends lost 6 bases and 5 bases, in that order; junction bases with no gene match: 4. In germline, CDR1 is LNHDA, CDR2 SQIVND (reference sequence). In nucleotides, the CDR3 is TGTGCCAGTAGCCGCGGGACAGGGGATAATTCACCCCTCCACTTT. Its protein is CASSRGTGDNSPLHF.

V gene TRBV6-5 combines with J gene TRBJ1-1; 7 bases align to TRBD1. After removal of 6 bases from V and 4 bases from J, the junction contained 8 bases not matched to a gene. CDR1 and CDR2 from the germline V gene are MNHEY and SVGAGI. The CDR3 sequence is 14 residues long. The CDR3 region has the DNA TGTGCCAGCAGGGAGTTGACAGGGCGCACTGAAGCTTTCTTT. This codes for CASRELTGRTEAFF.

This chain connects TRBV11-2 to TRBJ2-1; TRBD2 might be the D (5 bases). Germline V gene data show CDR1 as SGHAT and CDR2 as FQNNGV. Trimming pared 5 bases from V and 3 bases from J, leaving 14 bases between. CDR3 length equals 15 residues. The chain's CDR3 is CASSRPLVFYNEQFF. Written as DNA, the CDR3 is TGTGCCAGCAGCCGCCCACTAGTTTTCTACAATGAGCAGTTCTTC.

CDR3 DNA: TGTGCCAGCAGCTTAGTTTGGGCGGACAGGGCTTATGGCTACACCTTC. Its translation: CASSLVWADRAYGYTF. This chain joins TRBV7-2 and TRBJ1-2, with 8 bases fitting TRBD1. The CDR3 totals 16 residues. Germline V lookup: CDR1 SGHTA, CDR2 FQGNSA. The J segment lost 5 bases and the V segment lost 1 base, leaving 9 bases of the junction unmatched.

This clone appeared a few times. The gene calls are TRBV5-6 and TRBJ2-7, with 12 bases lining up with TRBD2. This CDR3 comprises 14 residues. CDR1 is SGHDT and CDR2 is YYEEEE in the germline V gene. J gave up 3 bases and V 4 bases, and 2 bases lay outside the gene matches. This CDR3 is CASSPGLAGYEQYF. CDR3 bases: TGTGCCAGCAGCCCGGGACTAGCGGGCTACGAGCAGTACTTC.

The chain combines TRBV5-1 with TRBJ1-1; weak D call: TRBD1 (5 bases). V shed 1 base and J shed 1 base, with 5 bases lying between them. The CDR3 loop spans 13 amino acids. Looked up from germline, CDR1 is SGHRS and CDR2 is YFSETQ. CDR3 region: CASSLQGNTEAFF. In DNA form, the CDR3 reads TGCGCCAGCAGCTTGCAGGGGAACACTGAAGCTTTCTTT. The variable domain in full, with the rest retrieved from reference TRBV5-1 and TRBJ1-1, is KAGVTQTPRYLIKTRGQQVTLSCSPISGHRSVSWYQQTPGQGLQFLFEYFSETQRNKGNFPGRFSGRQFSNSRSEMNVSTLELGDSALYLCASSLQGNTEAFFGQGTRLTVV.

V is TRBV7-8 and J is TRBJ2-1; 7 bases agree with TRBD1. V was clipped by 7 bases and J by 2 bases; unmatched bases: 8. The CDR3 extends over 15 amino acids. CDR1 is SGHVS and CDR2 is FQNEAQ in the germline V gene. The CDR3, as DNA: TGTGCCAGCAAACAGGGGCGAGGCCCCTACAATGAGCAGTTCTTC. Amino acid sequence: CASKQGRGPYNEQFF.